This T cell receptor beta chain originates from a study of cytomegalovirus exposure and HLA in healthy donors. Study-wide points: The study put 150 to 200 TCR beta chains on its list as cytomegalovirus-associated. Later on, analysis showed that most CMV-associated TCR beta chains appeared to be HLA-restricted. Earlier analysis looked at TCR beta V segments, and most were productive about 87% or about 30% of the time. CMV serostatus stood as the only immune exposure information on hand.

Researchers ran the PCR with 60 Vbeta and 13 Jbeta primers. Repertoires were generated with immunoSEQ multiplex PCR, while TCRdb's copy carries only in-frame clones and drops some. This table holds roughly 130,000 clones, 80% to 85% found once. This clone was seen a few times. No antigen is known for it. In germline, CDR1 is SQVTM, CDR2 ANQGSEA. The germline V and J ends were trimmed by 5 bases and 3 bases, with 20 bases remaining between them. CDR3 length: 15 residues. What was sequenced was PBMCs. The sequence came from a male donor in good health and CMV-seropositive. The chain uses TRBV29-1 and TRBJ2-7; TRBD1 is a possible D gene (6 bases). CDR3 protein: CSVSRTGQGGYEQYF. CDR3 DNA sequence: TGCAGCGTTTCCCGCACAGGGCAGGGTGGCTACGAGCAGTACTTC.